The 9 T cell receptor beta chains below all came from one sample that was sequenced in a study of blood T cell repertoires in COVID-19. Produced via immunoSEQ multiplex PCR; TCRdb's table is partial and in-frame only. The table lists around 30,000 clones, more than 70% of them singletons. Material: peripheral blood. The receptors were gathered from a human donor in a cohort sampled during active COVID-19.

In this sample, this clone turned up once. J is TRBJ2-3 and V is TRBV18, with TRBD2 matching over 12 bases. The CDR3 is made up of 17 amino acids. V shed 1 base, J shed 1 base, and the junction held 3 bases outside the gene matches. Germline values: CDR1 KGHSH, CDR2 LQKENI. As DNA, the CDR3 is TGTGCCAGCTCACCACGGACTAGCGGGGTAGGCACAGATACGCAGTATTTT. This sequence encodes CASSPRTSGVGTDTQYF.

This clone was observed a single time. This chain links TRBV19 with TRBJ1-2; 9 bases align to TRBD1. Unmatched junction bases numbered 17, after V lost 7 bases and J lost 11 bases. Germline-derived CDR1 and CDR2 are LNHDA and SQIVND (reference sequence). The CDR3 totals 15 residues. The CDR3 DNA follows: TGTGCCAGTACTCCCAATCGAGGACAGGGGACTAGGTACACCTTC. Protein: CASTPNRGQGTRYTF.

This clone was seen once. This rearrangement joins TRBV7-6 to TRBJ2-3, with 15 bases aligning to TRBD2. The CDR3 sequence is 16 residues long. The germline V gene has CDR1 SGHVS and CDR2 FNYEAQ. Germline trimming cut 3 bases from V and 4 bases from J; bases unmatched to any gene: 2. This CDR3 is CASSLGTSGGPDTQYF. CDR3 DNA: TGTGCCAGCAGCTTGGGGACTAGCGGGGGGCCAGATACGCAGTATTTT.

The chain couples TRBV25-1 to TRBJ2-7, with 7 bases that match TRBD1. The germline gives CDR1 MGHDK, CDR2 SYGVNS. V shed 3 bases and J 4 bases; nucleotides not matched to a gene: 9. The CDR3 extends over 15 amino acids. The CDR3 DNA reads as TGTGCCAGCAGTGAGCAAAACAGGGGTATATACGAGCAGTACTTC. Residues: CASSEQNRGIYEQYF.

This clone was detected a few times. The CDR3 loop is CASSALARGGEKLFF. Here the CDR3 DNA reads TGTGCCAGCAGCGCGCTCGCACGGGGTGGAGAAAAACTGTTTTTT. V gene TRBV9 combines with J gene TRBJ1-4; D unclear. Trimming pared 3 bases from V and 8 bases from J, leaving 17 bases between. The germline gives CDR1 SGDLS, CDR2 YYNGEE. The CDR3 runs to 15 residues.

The CDR3 loop is CASFSDLDRGLGYTF. CDR3 nucleotide sequence: TGCGCCAGCTTCTCGGACCTCGACAGGGGTCTAGGCTACACCTTC. The V and J genes are TRBV5-1 and TRBJ1-2, with 8 bases aligning to TRBD1. The CDR3 extends over 15 amino acids. Germline trimming cut 7 bases from V and 8 bases from J; bases unmatched to any gene: 16. The germline CDR1 and CDR2 sequences are SGHRS and YFSETQ.

The chain couples TRBV18 to TRBJ2-7; 9 bases align to TRBD1. This CDR3 has 13 amino acids. Germline loops: CDR1 KGHSH, CDR2 LQKENI. Losses at the gene ends were 4 bases for V and 6 bases for J; bases not matched to a gene: 4. CDR3 sequence reads: CASSRGQGSEQYF. The CDR3 DNA is TGTGCCAGCTCACGAGGACAGGGGAGCGAGCAGTACTTC.

About this clone: A much more abundant neighbour one base away suggests this may be a read error. The chain couples TRBV19 to TRBJ1-5, with a weak D call TRBD1 (6 bases). Per germline, CDR1 LNHDA and CDR2 SQIVND (reference sequence). This CDR3 spans 14 amino acids. This CDR3 reads CASNYGQYNQLQHF. The CDR3 DNA is TGTGCCAGTAATTACGGACAGTACAATCAGCTCCAGCATTTT.

This chain links TRBV9 with TRBJ2-3; TRBD1 might be the D (6 bases). Germline V gene lookup returns CDR1 SGDLS and CDR2 YYNGEE. This CDR3 comprises 14 residues. Trimming removed 4 bases from V and 2 bases from J, with 11 bases in between. The CDR3 sequence: CASSKQGYTDTQYF. The CDR3 DNA follows: TGTGCCAGCAGCAAACAGGGCTACACAGATACGCAGTATTTT.